The rows below give T cell receptor beta chains drawn from one sample of a study of beta chain features in type 1 diabetes. TCRdb keeps only in-frame clones here, not all; method: immunoSEQ multiplex PCR. The sample shows 250,000 to 300,000 clones, roughly an eighth of them seen only once. The sample consisted of naive CD4+ T cells from blood. All receptors come from a man aged 30-40 years with type 1 diabetes. Both conserved end residues are part of each CDR3. The D gene is left open where the match is weak. For some rows the clone size is stated as once, few or many, or as a class when expanded; others skip it.

>11|NA|few|TRBV5-6|TRBJ1-2
TGTGCCAGCTCGACAGGATTTGGCTACACCTTC
CASSTGFGYTF
>14|TRBD2|few|TRBV7-3|TRBJ2-1
TGTGCCAGCAGTCCCGGGACTAGCGGGAGTGAGCAGTTCTTC
CASSPGTSGSEQFF
>15|TRBD1|few|TRBV7-9|TRBJ2-2
TGTGCCAGCAGTTCAAAGACAGGGTTCACCGGGGAGCTGTTTTTT
CASSSKTGFTGELFF
>16|NA|NA|TRBV4-1|TRBJ1-5
TGCGCCAGCAGCCCACAGGGAAGCTTTAGCAATCAGCCCCAGCATTTT
CASSPQGSFSNQPQHF
>16|TRBD1|NA|TRBV27|TRBJ2-5
TGTGCCAGCAGTTCGGGGACAGGGGGAATTCAAGAGACCCAGTACTTC
CASSSGTGGIQETQYF
>15|TRBD1|NA|TRBV4-2|TRBJ1-1
TGTGCCAGCAGCCATCAGGGGGCATCGAACACTGAAGCTTTCTTT
CASSHQGASNTEAFF
>13|NA|NA|TRBV5-1|TRBJ2-5
TGCGCCAGCAGGGGAGATTCGGTGGAGACCCAGTACTTC
CASRGDSVETQYF
>13|NA|few|TRBV28|TRBJ2-3
TGTGCCAGCACGAGTAGCGACACAGATACGCAGTATTTT
CASTSSDTDTQYF
>15|NA|NA|TRBV7-2|TRBJ2-1
TGTGCCAGCAGCCCCACCCCGAGCTCCTACAATGAGCAGTTCTTC
CASSPTPSSYNEQFF
>16|NA|NA|TRBV5-1|TRBJ2-1
TGCGCCAGCAGCTCGGTAGGAGGGAGATCCTACAATGAGCAGTTCTTC
CASSSVGGRSYNEQFF
>19|NA|NA|TRBV11-2|TRBJ2-7
TGTGCCAGCAGCTCGACTCCCGGACAGAGAGCTATGTTCTCCTACGAGCAGTACTTC
CASSSTPGQRAMFSYEQYF
>15|NA|NA|TRBV4-2|TRBJ2-3
TGTGCCAGCAGCCGAACGGGAGTAAGCACAGATACGCAGTATTTT
CASSRTGVSTDTQYF
>16|NA|few|TRBV7-2|TRBJ2-1
TGTGCCAGCAGCTTAGACGGGAGAAGCTCCTACAATGAGCAGTTCTTC
CASSLDGRSSYNEQFF
>13|NA|few|TRBV7-3|TRBJ2-5
TGTGCCAGCAGCGCCGGACAGCTAGAGACCCAGTACTTC
CASSAGQLETQYF
>14|NA|NA|TRBV5-6|TRBJ2-7
TGTGCCAGCAGCTTCCCAGGGGCCCGGGACGAGCAGTACTTC
CASSFPGARDEQYF
>13|TRBD1|few|TRBV29-1|TRBJ1-4
TGCAGCGTGGGGACAGGGGCTAAGGAAAAACTGTTTTTT
CSVGTGAKEKLFF
>15|NA|NA|TRBV18|TRBJ2-5
TGTGCCAGCTCACCACCGTCGCAGGCTCAAGAGACCCAGTACTTC
CASSPPSQAQETQYF
>16|TRBD1|few|TRBV5-4|TRBJ2-2
TGTGCCAGCAGCATGTACAGGGGGCAGGACACCGGGGAGCTGTTTTTT
CASSMYRGQDTGELFF
>15|TRBD2|few|TRBV9|TRBJ2-5
TGTGCCAGCAGCGTAAGCGGGGTCGTCCAAGAGACCCAGTACTTC
CASSVSGVVQETQYF
>14|NA|NA|TRBV29-1|TRBJ2-5
TGCAGCGTTGAAGATACTGGACTCGAAGAGACCCAGTACTTC
CSVEDTGLEETQYF
>12|TRBD1|few|TRBV16|TRBJ2-7
TGTGCCAGCAGCCCAGGGGGATACGAGCAGTACTTC
CASSPGGYEQYF
>14|TRBD1|NA|TRBV4-1|TRBJ1-5
TGCGCCAGCAGCCCAGGACAGGGGAACCAGCCCCAGCATTTT
CASSPGQGNQPQHF
>15|TRBD2|few|TRBV7-2|TRBJ2-1
TGTGCCAGCAGCCCGAGGACTAGCGGGAGGAGTGAGCAGTTCTTC
CASSPRTSGRSEQFF
>15|NA|NA|TRBV7-9|TRBJ2-3
TGTGCCAGCAGCTTATTTGGCGGTAGCACAGATACGCAGTATTTT
CASSLFGGSTDTQYF
>15|TRBD2|few|TRBV7-9|TRBJ2-7
TGTGCCAGCAGCCTGGGACTAGCGGGATCCTACGAGCAGTACTTC
CASSLGLAGSYEQYF
>17|TRBD2|few|TRBV28|TRBJ2-7
TGTGCCAGCAGCTCCCCCCCAGGGACTAGCGGCTCCTACGAGCAGTACTTC
CASSSPPGTSGSYEQYF
>15|TRBD1|few|TRBV6-1|TRBJ2-1
TGTGCCAGCAGTGTCCGGGACAGCTCCTACAATGAGCAGTTCTTC
CASSVRDSSYNEQFF
>17|TRBD2|NA|TRBV28|TRBJ2-1
TGTGCCAGCAGACCGAAGCGGGAGGGCCTCCGAATCAATGAGCAGTTCTTC
CASRPKREGLRINEQFF
>11|NA|few|TRBV20-1|TRBJ2-3
TGCAGTGCTAGAGGTCAGGATACGCAGTATTTT
CSARGQDTQYF
>15|TRBD1|few|TRBV7-9|TRBJ1-1
TGTGCCAGCAGCTTAGGGACAGGGGCGAACACTGAAGCTTTCTTT
CASSLGTGANTEAFF
>13|NA|few|TRBV9|TRBJ1-1
TGTGCCAGCGCCGGAGGTTTTGGCACTGAAGCTTTCTTT
CASAGGFGTEAFF
>15|NA|few|TRBV28|TRBJ2-7
TGTGCCAGCCTACCCCCAGTAGGCAGGGTCGGCGAGCAGTACTTC
CASLPPVGRVGEQYF
>15|TRBD1|few|TRBV14|TRBJ2-2
TGTGCCAGCAGCCAATGGGACAGGGACACCGGGGAGCTGTTTTTT
CASSQWDRDTGELFF
>16|TRBD2|NA|TRBV18|TRBJ2-1
TGTGCCAGCTCACCATTGAGCGGGAGCAGTGGGGATGAGCAGTTCTTC
CASSPLSGSSGDEQFF
>14|NA|NA|TRBV15|TRBJ2-7
TGTGCCACCAGCAGAGATAAGGGGAACTACGAGCAGTACTTC
CATSRDKGNYEQYF
>13|TRBD1|NA|TRBV7-3|TRBJ1-1
TGTGCCAGCAGTCAAGGACAGGGCACTGAAGCTTTCTTT
CASSQGQGTEAFF
>14|NA|NA|TRBV4-3|TRBJ2-7
TGCGCCAGCAGCCCCCCAGGGTCAAGACGCGAGCAGTACTTC
CASSPPGSRREQYF
>13|NA|few|TRBV29-1|TRBJ2-1
TGCAGCGTTGGTAGGGGGTACTTGGATGAGCAGTTCTTC
CSVGRGYLDEQFF
>15|NA|NA|TRBV21-1|TRBJ1-2
TGTGCCAGCAGCAAAGTTCGACAGGCCTGTTATGGCTACACCTTC
CASSKVRQACYGYTF
>16|TRBD2|few|TRBV7-8|TRBJ2-7
TGTGCCAGCAGCTCACGTGGGACTAGCGGGACCTACGAGCAGTACTTC
CASSSRGTSGTYEQYF
>15|TRBD2|NA|TRBV18|TRBJ2-7
TGTGCCAGCTCACCCGCCGGGACTATCACCTACGAGCAGTACTTC
CASSPAGTITYEQYF
>15|NA|NA|TRBV5-1|TRBJ2-7
TGCGCCAGCAGCCCAGTGGGAGGAAGCTCCTACGAGCAGTACTTC
CASSPVGGSSYEQYF
>12|NA|few|TRBV5-1|TRBJ1-1
TGCGCCAGCAGCTTGGACGGTGACAATGCTTTCTTT
CASSLDGDNAFF
>14|TRBD1|few|TRBV2|TRBJ2-7
TGTGCCAGCAGTGGGAAAACAGGGGAAGGCGAGCAGTACTTC
CASSGKTGEGEQYF
>15|TRBD2|few|TRBV30|TRBJ2-7
TGTGCCTGGAGTGTACGGCTAGCGGCCTCCTACGAGCAGTACTTC
CAWSVRLAASYEQYF
>13|NA|NA|TRBV5-4|TRBJ2-7
TGTGCCAGCAGCTTGGAGGAGGGAGACGAGCAGTACTTC
CASSLEEGDEQYF
>19|TRBD1|few|TRBV27|TRBJ1-2
TGTGCCAGCAGTACGGTTTGGAAGCTACCGGGACAGGGTTTTTTTGGCTACACCTTC
CASSTVWKLPGQGFFGYTF